This T cell receptor (beta chain) was sequenced during a study of Graves' ophthalmopathy and Graves' hyperthyroidism. Investigators amplified TCR beta CDR3 regions from RNA transcripts. An opening RT-PCR round employed HTBI primers and preceded a second-round multiplex PCR. One entry per CDR3 protein results from TCRdb running MiXCR on the multiplex PCR reads. The data contain around 600,000 distinct CDR3 sequences, just over 40% of them singletons. The CDR3 runs 15 residues. Deletions cut 4 bases from V and 5 bases from J, with 16 bases between. Germline-derived CDR1 and CDR2 are KGHDR and SFDVKD. This clonotype was sampled from an adult man with Graves' ophthalmopathy. Sequencing input: peripheral blood. The V call is TRBV24-1, the J call TRBJ2-5; the D gene could be TRBD1 or TRBD2 (7 bases each). In nucleotides, the CDR3 is TGTGCCACCAGTGACGACAGGGAGGGACGGGAGACCCAGTACTTC. This encodes CATSDDREGRETQYF.